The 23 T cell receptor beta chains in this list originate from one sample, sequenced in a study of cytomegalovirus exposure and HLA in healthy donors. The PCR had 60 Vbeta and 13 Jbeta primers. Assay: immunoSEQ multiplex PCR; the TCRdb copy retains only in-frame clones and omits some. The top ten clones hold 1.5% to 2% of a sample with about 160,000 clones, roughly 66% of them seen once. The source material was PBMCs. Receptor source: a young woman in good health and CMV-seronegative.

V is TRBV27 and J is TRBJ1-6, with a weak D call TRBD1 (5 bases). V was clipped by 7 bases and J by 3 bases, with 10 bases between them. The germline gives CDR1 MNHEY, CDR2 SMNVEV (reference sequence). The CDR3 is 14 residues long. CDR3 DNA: TGTGCCAGCACCGGAGGGGTCTATAATTCACCCCTCCACTTT. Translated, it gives CASTGGVYNSPLHF.

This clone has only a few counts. The CDR3: CAWSNRTGSSYNSPLHF. The CDR3, as DNA: TGTGCCTGGAGTAACCGGACAGGGAGCTCCTATAATTCACCCCTCCACTTT. V usage is TRBV30 and J usage is TRBJ1-6, with 8 bases that match TRBD1. J lost 0 bases, V lost 2 bases, and 6 bases had no gene match. Germline V gene data show CDR1 as GTSNPN and CDR2 as SVGIG (reference sequence). CDR3 length: 17 residues.

CDR3 coding DNA: TGTGCCAGCAGCGAGGGACTAGCGGGAGTAGAGACCCAGTACTTC. It codes for CASSEGLAGVETQYF. The rearrangement joins TRBV9 to TRBJ2-5; TRBD2 agrees at 14 bases. V shed 3 bases and J 4 bases; nucleotides not matched to a gene: 2. CDR3 length equals 15 residues. Looked up from germline, CDR1 is SGDLS and CDR2 is YYNGEE.

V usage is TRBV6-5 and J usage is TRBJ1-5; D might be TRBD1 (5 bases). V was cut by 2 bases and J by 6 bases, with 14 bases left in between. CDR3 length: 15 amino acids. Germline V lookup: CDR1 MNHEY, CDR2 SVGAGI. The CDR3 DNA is TGTGCCAGCAGTTACGCGCAGGGTGAAGGTCAGCCCCAGCATTTT. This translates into CASSYAQGEGQPQHF.

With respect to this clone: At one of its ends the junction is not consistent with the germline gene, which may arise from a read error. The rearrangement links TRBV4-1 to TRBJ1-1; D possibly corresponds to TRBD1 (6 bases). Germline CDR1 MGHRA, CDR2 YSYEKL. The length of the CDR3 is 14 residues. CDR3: CASSRKGVNTEALF. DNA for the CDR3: TGCGCCAGCAGCCGGAAGGGGGTGAACACTGAAGCTCTCTTT.

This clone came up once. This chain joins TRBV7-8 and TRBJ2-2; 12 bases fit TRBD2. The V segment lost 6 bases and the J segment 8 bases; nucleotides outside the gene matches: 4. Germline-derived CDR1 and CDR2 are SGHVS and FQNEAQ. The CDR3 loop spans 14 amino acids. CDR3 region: CASRVTSGSGELFF. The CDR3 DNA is TGTGCCAGCAGGGTGACTAGCGGGAGTGGGGAGCTGTTTTTT.

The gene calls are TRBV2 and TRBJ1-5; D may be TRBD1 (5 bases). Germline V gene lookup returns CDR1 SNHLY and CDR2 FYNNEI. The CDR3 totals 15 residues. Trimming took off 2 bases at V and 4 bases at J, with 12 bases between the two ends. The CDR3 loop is CASSESRSGNQPQHF. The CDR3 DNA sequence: TGTGCCAGCAGTGAATCCAGGTCAGGGAATCAGCCCCAGCATTTT.

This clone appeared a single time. For the CDR3, the DNA is TGTGCCAGCAGCGCATGGGGCAGGGTGGGGGAGACCCAGTACTTC. It codes for CASSAWGRVGETQYF. V and J are TRBV5-6 and TRBJ2-5, with D maybe TRBD1 (5 bases). Germline CDR1 and CDR2: SGHDT and YYEEEE. The V end was cut by 4 bases, the J end by 5 bases, with 18 bases between. This CDR3 contains 15 residues.

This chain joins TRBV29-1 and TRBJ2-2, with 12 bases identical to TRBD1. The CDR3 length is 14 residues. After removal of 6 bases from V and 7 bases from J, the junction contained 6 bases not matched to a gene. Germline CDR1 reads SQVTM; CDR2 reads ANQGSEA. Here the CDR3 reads CSVVGQGAVGELFF. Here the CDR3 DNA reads TGCAGCGTAGTGGGACAGGGGGCCGTCGGGGAGCTGTTTTTT.

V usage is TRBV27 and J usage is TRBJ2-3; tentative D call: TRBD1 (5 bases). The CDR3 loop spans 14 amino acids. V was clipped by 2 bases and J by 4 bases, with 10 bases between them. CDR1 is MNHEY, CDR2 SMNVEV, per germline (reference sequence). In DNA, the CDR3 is TGTGCCAGCAGTTTAGTTGCAGGGTCAGATACGCAGTATTTT. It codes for CASSLVAGSDTQYF.

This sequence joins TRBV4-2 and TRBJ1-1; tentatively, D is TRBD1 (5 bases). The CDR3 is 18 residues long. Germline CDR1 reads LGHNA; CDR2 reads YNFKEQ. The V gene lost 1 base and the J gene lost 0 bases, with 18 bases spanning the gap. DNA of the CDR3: TGTGCCAGCAGCCAAGTCCTTTATTTGGACAACATGAACACTGAAGCTTTCTTT. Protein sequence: CASSQVLYLDNMNTEAFF.

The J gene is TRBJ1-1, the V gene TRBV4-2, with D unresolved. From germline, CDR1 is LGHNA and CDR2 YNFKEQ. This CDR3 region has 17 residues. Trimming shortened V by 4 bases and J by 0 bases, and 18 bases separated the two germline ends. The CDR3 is CASSPVRSRFLNTEAFF. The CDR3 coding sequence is TGTGCCAGCAGCCCCGTTAGATCGAGATTCTTGAACACTGAAGCTTTCTTT.

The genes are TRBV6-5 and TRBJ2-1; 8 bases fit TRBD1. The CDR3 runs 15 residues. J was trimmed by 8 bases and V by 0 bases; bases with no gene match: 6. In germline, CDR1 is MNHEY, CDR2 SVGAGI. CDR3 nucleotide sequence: TGTGCCAGCAGTTACTCGCCAGACAGGGGACATGAGCAGTTCTTC. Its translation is CASSYSPDRGHEQFF.

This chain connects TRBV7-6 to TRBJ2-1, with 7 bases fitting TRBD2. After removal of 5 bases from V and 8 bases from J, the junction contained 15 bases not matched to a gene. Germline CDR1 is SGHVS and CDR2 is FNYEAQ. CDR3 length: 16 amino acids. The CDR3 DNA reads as TGTGCCAGCAGCCTGGCGGGACGGGAGGTAGGAGATGAGCAGTTCTTC. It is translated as CASSLAGREVGDEQFF.

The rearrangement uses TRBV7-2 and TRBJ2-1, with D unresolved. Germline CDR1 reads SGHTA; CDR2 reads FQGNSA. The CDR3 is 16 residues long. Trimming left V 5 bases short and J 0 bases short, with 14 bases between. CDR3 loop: CASSQRLAHSYNEQFF. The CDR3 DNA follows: TGTGCCAGCAGCCAACGACTCGCTCACTCCTACAATGAGCAGTTCTTC.

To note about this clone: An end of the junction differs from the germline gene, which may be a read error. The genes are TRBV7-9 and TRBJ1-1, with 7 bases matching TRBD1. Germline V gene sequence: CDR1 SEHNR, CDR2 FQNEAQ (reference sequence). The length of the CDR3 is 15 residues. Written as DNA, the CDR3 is TGTTCCAGCAGCCTAGTGCTACAGGGGAACCCTGAAGCTTTCTTT. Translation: CSSSLVLQGNPEAFF. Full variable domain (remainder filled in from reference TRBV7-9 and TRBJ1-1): DTGVSQNPRHKITKRGQNVTFRCDPISEHNRLYWYRQTLGQGPEFLTYFQNEAQLEKSRLLSDRFSAERPKGSFSTLEIQRTEQGDSAMYLCSSSLVLQGNPEAFFGQGTRLTVV.

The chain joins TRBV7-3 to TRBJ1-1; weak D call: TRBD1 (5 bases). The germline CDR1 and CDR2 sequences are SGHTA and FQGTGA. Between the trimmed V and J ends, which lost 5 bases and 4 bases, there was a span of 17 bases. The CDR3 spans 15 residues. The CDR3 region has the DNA TGTGCCAGCAGCCTCTCCGGGGCGCGGGGCACTGAAGCTTTCTTT. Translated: CASSLSGARGTEAFF.

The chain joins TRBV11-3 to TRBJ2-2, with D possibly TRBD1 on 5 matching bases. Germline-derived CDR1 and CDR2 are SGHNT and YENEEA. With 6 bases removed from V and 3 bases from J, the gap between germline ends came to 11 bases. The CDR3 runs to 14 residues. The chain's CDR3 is CASRPQGDTGELFF. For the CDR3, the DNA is TGTGCCAGCAGACCTCAGGGCGACACCGGGGAGCTGTTTTTT.

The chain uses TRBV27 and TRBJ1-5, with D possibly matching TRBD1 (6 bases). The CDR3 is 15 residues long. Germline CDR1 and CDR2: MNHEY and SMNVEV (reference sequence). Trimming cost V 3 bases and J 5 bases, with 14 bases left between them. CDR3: CASSLGRGYDQPQHF. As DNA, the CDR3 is TGTGCCAGCAGTTTGGGCAGGGGATATGATCAGCCCCAGCATTTT.

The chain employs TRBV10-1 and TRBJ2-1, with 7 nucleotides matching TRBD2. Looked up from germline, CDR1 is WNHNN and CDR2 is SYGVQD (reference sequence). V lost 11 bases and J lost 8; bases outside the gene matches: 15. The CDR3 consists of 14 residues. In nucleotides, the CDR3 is TGCGCCGGACCTAGCGGACCTGATCCTTATGAGCAGTTCTTC. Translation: CAGPSGPDPYEQFF.

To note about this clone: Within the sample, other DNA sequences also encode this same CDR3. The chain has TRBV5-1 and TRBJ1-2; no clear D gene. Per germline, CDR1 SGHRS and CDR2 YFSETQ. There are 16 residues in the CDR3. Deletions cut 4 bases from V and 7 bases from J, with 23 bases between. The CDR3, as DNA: TGCGCCAGCAGCCTGGGTCGAGGCCTACCAGAGGGTGGCTACACCTTC. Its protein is CASSLGRGLPEGGYTF.

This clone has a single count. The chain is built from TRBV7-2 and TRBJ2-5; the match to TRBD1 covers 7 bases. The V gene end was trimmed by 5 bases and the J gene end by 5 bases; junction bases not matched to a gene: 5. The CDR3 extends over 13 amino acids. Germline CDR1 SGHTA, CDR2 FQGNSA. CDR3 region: CASSARGWETQYF. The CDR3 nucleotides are TGTGCCAGCAGCGCCAGGGGGTGGGAGACCCAGTACTTC. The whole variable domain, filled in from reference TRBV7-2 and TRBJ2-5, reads GAGVSQSPSNKVTEKGKDVELRCDPISGHTALYWYRQSLGQGLEFLIYFQGNSAPDKSGLPSDRFSAERTGGSVSTLTIQRTQQEDSAVYLCASSARGWETQYFGPGTRLLVL.

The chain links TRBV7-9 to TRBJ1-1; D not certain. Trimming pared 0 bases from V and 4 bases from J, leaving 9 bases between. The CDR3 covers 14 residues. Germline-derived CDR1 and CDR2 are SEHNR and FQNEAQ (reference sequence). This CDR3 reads CASSLASWPTEAFF. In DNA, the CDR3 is TGTGCCAGCAGCTTAGCTTCCTGGCCCACTGAAGCTTTCTTT.